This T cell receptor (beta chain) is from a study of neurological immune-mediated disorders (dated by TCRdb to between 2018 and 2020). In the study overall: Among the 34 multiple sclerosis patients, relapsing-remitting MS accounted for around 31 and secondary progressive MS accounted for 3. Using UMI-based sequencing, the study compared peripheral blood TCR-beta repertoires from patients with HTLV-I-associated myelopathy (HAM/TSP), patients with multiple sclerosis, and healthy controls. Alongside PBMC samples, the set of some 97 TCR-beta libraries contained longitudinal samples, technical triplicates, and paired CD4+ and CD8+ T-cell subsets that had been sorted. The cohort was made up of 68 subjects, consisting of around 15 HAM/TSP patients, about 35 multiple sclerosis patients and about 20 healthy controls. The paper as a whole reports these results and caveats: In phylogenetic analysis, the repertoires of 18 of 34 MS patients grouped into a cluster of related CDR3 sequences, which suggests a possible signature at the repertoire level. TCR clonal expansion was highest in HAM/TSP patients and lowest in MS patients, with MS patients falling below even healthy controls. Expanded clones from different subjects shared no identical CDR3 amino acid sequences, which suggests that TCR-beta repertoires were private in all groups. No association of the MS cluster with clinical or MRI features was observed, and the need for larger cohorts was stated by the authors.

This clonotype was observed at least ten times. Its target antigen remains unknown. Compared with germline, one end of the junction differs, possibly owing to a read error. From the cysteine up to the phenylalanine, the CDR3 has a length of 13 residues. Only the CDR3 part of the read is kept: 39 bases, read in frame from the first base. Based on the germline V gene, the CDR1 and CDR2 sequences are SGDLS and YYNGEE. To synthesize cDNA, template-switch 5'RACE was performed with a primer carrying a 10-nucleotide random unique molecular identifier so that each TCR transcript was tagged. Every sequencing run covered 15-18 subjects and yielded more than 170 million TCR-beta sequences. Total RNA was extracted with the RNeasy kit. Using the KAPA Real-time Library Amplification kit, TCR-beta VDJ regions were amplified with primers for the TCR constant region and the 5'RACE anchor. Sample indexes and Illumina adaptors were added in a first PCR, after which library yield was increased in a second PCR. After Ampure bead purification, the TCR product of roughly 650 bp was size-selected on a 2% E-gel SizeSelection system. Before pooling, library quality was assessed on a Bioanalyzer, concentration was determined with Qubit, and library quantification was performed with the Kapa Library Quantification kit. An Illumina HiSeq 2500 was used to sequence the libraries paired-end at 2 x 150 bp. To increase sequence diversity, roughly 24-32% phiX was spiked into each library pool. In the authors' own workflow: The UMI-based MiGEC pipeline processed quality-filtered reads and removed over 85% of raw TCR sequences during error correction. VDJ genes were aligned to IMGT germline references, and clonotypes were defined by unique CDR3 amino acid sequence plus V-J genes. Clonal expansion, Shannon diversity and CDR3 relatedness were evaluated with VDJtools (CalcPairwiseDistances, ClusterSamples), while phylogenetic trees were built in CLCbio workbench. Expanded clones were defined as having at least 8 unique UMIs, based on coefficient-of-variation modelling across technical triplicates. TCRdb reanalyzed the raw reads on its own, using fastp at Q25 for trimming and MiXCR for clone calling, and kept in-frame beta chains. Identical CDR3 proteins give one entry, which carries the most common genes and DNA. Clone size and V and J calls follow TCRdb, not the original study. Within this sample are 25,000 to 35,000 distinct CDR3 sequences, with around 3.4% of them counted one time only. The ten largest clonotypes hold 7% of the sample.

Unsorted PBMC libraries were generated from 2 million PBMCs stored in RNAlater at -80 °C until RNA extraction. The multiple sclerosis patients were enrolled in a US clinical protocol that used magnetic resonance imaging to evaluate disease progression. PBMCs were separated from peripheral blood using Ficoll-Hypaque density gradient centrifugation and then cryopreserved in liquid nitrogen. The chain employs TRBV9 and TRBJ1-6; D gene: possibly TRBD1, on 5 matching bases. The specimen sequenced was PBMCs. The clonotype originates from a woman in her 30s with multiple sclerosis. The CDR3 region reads CASSVGLWSPLNF. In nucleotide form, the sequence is TGTGCCAGCAGCGTGGGGCTGTGGTCACCCCTCAACTTT.